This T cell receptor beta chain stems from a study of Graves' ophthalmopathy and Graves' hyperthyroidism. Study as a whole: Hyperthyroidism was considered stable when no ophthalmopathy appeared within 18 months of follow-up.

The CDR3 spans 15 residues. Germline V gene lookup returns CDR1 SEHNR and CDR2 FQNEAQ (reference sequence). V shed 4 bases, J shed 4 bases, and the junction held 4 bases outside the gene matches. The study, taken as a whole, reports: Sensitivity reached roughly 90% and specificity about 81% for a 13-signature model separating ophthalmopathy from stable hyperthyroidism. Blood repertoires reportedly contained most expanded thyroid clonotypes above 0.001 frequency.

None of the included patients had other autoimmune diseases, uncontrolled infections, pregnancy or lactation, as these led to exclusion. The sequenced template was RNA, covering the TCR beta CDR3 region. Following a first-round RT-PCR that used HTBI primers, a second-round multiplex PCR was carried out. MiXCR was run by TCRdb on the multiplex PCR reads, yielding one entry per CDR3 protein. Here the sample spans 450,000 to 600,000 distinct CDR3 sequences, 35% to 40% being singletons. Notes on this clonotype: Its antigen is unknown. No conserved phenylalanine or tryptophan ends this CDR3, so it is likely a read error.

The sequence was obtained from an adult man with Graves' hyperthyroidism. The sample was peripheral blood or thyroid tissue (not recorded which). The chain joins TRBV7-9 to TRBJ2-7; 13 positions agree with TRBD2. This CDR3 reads CASSWGLAGSYEQYL. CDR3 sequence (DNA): TGTGCCAGCAGCTGGGGACTAGCGGGATCATACGAGCAGTACCTC.